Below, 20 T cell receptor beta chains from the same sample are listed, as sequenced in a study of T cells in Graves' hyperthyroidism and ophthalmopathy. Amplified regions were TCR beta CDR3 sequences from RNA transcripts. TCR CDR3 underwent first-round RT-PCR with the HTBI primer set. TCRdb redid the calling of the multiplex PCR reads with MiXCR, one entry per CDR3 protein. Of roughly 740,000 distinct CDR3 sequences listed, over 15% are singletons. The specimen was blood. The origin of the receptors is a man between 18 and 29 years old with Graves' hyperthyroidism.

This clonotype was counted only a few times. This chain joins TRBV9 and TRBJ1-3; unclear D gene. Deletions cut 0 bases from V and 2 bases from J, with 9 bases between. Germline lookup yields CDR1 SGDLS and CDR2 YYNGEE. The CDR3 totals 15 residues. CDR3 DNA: TGTGCCAGCAGCGTAGCACAACTCCCTGGAAACACCATATATTTT. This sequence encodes CASSVAQLPGNTIYF.

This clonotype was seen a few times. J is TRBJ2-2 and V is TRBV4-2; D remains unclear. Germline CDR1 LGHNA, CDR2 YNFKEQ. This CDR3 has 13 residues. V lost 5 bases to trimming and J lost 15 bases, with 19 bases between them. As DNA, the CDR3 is TGTGCCAGCAGCTTGGCCTCCCCGGCGAAGTTGTTTTTT. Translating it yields CASSLASPAKLFF.

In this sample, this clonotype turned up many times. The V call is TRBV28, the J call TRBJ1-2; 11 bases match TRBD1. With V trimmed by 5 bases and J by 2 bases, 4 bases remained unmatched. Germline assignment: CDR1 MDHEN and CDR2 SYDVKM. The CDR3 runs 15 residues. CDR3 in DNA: TGTGCCAGCAGTCCCCGGACAGGGGGCAACTATGGCTACACCTTC. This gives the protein CASSPRTGGNYGYTF.

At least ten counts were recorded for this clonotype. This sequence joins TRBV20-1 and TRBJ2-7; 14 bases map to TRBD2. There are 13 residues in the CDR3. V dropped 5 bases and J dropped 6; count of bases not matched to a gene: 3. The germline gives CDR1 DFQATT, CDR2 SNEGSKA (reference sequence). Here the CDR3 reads CSAPGTSGSEQYF. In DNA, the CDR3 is TGCAGTGCTCCCGGGACTAGCGGGAGCGAGCAGTACTTC.

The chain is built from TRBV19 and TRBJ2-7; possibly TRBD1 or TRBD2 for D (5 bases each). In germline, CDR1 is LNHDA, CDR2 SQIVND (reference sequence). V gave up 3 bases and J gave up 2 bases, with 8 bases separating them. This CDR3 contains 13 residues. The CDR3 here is CASSIGGTYEQYF. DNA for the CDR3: TGTGCCAGTAGTATTGGGGGAACCTACGAGCAGTACTTC.

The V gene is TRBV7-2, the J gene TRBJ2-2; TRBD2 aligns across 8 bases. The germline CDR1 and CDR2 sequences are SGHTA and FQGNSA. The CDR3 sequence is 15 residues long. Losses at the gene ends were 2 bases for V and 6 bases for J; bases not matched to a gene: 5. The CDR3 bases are TGTGCCAGCAGCTTAATGGCGGGAGGTGCCGGGGAGCTGTTTTTT. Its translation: CASSLMAGGAGELFF.

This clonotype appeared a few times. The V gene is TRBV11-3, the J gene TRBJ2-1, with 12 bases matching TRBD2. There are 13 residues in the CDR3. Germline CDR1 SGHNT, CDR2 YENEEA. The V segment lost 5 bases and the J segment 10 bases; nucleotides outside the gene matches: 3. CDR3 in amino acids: CASSGGLAGEQFF. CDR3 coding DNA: TGTGCCAGCAGCGGGGGACTAGCGGGCGAGCAGTTCTTC.

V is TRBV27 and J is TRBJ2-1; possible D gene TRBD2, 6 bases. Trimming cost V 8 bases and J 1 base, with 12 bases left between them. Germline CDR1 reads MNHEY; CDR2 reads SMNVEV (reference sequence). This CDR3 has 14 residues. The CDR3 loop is CASLPSVSYNEQFF. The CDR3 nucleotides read TGTGCCAGCCTCCCTAGCGTTTCCTACAATGAGCAGTTCTTC.

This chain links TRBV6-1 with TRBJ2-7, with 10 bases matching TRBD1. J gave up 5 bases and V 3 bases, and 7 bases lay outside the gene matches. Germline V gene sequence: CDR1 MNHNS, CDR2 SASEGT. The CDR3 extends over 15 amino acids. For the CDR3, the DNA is TGTGCCAGCAGTGAGAGATCCGGGACAGGGGACGAGCAGTACTTC. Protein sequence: CASSERSGTGDEQYF.

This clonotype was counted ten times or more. CDR3 region: CASRRLAGGGDTQYF. The CDR3 nucleotides are TGTGCCAGCAGGCGACTAGCGGGAGGTGGGGATACGCAGTATTTT. The chain has TRBV2 and TRBJ2-3; 13 bases are a match to TRBD2. Per the germline V gene, CDR1 is SNHLY and CDR2 is FYNNEI. The CDR3 is 15 residues long. The J segment lost 6 bases and the V segment lost 6 bases, leaving 6 bases of the junction unmatched.

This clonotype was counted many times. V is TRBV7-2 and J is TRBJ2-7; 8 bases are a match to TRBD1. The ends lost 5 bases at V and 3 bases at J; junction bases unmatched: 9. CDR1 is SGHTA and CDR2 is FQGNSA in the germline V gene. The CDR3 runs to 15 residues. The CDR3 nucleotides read TGTGCCAGCAGCCCAGGACAGGGTTTTGTCTACGAGCAGTACTTC. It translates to CASSPGQGFVYEQYF. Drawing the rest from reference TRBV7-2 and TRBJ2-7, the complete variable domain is GAGVSQSPSNKVTEKGKDVELRCDPISGHTALYWYRQSLGQGLEFLIYFQGNSAPDKSGLPSDRFSAERTGGSVSTLTIQRTQQEDSAVYLCASSPGQGFVYEQYFGPGTRLTVT.

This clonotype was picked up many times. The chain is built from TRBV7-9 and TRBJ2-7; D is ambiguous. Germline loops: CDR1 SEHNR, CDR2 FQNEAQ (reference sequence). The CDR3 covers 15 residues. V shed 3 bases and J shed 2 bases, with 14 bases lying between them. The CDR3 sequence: CASSLVSSRTYEQYF. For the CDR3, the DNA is TGTGCCAGCAGCTTGGTCAGTTCTAGGACCTACGAGCAGTACTTC. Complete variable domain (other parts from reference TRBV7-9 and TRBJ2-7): DTGVSQNPRHKITKRGQNVTFRCDPISEHNRLYWYRQTLGQGPEFLTYFQNEAQLEKSRLLSDRFSAERPKGSFSTLEIQRTEQGDSAMYLCASSLVSSRTYEQYFGPGTRLTVT.

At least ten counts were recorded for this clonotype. CDR3 sequence (DNA): TGTGCCAGCAGAGGGCCTAGCAATCAGCCCCAGCATTTT. Translating it yields CASRGPSNQPQHF. The chain has TRBV28 and TRBJ1-5; D gene unclear. Trimming left V 6 bases short and J 0 bases short, with 6 bases between. Per germline, CDR1 MDHEN and CDR2 SYDVKM. CDR3 length: 13 amino acids. Full variable domain (rest looked up from reference TRBV28 and TRBJ1-5): DVKVTQSSRYLVKRTGEKVFLECVQDMDHENMFWYRQDPGLGLRLIYFSYDVKMKEKGDIPEGYSVSREKKERFSLILESASTNQTSMYLCASRGPSNQPQHFGDGTRLSIL.

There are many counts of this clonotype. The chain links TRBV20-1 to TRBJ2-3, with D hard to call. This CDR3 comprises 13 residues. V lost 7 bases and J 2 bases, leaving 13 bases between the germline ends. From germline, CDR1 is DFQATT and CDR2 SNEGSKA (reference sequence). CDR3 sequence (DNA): TGCAGTGTACACTTTTCCGACACAGATACGCAGTATTTT. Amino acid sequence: CSVHFSDTDTQYF.

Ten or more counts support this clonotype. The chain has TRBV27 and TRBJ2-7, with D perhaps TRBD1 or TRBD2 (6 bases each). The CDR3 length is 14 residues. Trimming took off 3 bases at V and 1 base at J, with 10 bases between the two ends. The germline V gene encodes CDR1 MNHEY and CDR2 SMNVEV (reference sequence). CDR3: CASSFGGASYEQYF. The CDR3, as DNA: TGTGCCAGCAGTTTCGGGGGCGCATCCTACGAGCAGTACTTC.

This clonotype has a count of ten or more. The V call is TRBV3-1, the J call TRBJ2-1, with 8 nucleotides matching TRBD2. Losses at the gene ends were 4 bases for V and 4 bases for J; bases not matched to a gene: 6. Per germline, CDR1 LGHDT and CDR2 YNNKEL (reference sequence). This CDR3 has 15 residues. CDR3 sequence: CASSRAGTRYNEQFF. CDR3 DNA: TGTGCCAGCAGCCGAGCCGGGACTAGATACAATGAGCAGTTCTTC.

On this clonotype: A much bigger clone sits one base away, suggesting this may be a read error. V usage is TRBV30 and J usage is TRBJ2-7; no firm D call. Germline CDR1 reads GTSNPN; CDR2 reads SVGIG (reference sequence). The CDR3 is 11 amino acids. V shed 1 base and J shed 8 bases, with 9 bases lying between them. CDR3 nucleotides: TGTGCCTGGAGTGCACCGGATCAGCAGTACTTC. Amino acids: CAWSAPDQQYF. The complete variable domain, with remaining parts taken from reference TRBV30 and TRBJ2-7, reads SQTIHQWPATLVQPVGSPLSLECTVEGTSNPNLYWYRQAAGRGLQLLFYSVGIGQISSEVPQNLSASRPQDRQFILSSKKLLLSDSGFYLCAWSAPDQQYFGPGTRLTVT.

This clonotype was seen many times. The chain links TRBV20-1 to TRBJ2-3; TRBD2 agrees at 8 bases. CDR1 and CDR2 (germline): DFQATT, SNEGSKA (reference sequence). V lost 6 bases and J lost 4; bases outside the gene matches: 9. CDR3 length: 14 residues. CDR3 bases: TGCAGTGCCAAGGCGGGGGGAGGGTCAGATACGCAGTATTTT. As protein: CSAKAGGGSDTQYF.

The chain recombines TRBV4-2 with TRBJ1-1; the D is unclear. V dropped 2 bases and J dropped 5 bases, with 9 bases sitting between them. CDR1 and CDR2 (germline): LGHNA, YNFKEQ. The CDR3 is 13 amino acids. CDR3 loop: CASSQLGTTEAFF. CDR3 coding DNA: TGTGCCAGCAGCCAACTGGGCACGACTGAAGCTTTCTTT.

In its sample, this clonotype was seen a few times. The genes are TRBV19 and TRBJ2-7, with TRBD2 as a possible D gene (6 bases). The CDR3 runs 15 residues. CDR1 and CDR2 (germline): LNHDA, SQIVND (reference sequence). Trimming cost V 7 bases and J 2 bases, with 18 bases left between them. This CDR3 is CASTLTGDWAYEQYF. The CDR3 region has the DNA TGTGCCAGTACCCTAACGGGGGACTGGGCCTACGAGCAGTACTTC.